This T cell receptor (beta chain) was sequenced for a study of cytomegalovirus exposure and HLA in healthy donors. Study background: The early release's HLA-typed donors yielded roughly 85 million unique TCRs.

Researchers ran the PCR with 60 Vbeta and 13 Jbeta primers. Methods used by the authors: An analysis that came later counted around 80 million unique TCR beta chains, some 11 million shared. The method was immunoSEQ multiplex PCR; TCRdb's version includes in-frame clones alone and lacks a portion of them. V and J calls and clone size are as listed in that table; D and trimming were resolved from the DNA. The table records 90,000 to 110,000 clones, approximately 81% of them present only once. A note on this clone: As yet, its antigen is unknown.

The V and J ends lost 2 bases and 4 bases respectively, with 8 bases between them. Per the germline V gene, CDR1 is SGHTA and CDR2 is FQGNSA. The CDR3 loop spans 13 amino acids. The study, taken as a whole, reports: About 87% or about 30% of the time was how often most TCR beta V segments were productive, according to an earlier analysis. Later analysis demonstrated an association between a missense DCLRE1C variant and TCR beta V- and J-gene trimming.

This TCR came from a woman in her twenties or thirties in good health and CMV-seronegative. This rearrangement joins TRBV7-2 to TRBJ1-2; weak D call: TRBD1 (6 bases). The sequenced sample was PBMCs. This CDR3 reads CASSLRGGYGYTF. The DNA of the CDR3 is TGTGCCAGCAGCTTAAGAGGGGGCTATGGCTACACCTTC. Full variable domain (missing parts from reference TRBV7-2 and TRBJ1-2): GAGVSQSPSNKVTEKGKDVELRCDPISGHTALYWYRQSLGQGLEFLIYFQGNSAPDKSGLPSDRFSAERTGGSVSTLTIQRTQQEDSAVYLCASSLRGGYGYTFGSGTRLTVV.